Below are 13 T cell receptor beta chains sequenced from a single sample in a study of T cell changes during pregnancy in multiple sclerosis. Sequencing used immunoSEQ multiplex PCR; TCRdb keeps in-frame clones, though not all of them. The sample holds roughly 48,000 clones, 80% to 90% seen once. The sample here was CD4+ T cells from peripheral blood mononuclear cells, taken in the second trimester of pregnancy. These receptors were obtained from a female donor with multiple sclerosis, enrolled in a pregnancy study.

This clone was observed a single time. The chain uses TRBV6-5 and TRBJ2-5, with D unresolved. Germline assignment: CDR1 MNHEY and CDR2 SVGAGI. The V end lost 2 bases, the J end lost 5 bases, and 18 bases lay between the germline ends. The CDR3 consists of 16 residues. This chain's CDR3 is CASSYDRLRSRETQYF. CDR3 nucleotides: TGTGCCAGCAGTTACGATCGACTCCGAAGCCGCGAGACCCAGTACTTC.

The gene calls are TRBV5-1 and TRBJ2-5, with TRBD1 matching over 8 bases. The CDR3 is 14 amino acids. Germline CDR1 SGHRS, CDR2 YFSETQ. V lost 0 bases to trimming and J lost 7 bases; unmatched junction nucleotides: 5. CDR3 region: CASSLVTGGVTQYF. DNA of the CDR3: TGCGCCAGCAGCTTGGTTACAGGGGGTGTGACCCAGTACTTC.

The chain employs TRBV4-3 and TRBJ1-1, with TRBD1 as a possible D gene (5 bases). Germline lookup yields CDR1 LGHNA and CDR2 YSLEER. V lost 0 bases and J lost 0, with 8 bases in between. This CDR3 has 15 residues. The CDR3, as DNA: TGCGCCAGCAGCCAAGAAACAGGCGTGAACACTGAAGCTTTCTTT. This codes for CASSQETGVNTEAFF.

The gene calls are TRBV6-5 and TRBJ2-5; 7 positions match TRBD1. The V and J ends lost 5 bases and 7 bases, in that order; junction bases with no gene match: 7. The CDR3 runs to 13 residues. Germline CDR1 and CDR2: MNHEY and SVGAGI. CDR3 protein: CASSLGQPSTQYF. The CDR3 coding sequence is TGTGCCAGCAGTCTGGGACAGCCATCGACCCAGTACTTC.

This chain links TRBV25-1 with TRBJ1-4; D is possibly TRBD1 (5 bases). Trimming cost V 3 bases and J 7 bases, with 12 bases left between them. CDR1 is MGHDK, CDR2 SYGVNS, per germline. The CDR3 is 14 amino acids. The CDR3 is CASSDTRTTEKLFF. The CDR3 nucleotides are TGTGCCAGCAGTGATACAAGGACAACTGAAAAACTGTTTTTT.

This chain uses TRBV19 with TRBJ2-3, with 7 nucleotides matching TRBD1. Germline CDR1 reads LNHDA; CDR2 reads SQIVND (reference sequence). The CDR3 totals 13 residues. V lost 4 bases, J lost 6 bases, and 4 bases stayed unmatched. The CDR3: CASSTTGADTQYF. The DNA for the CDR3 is TGTGCCAGTAGTACAACAGGGGCCGATACGCAGTATTTT.

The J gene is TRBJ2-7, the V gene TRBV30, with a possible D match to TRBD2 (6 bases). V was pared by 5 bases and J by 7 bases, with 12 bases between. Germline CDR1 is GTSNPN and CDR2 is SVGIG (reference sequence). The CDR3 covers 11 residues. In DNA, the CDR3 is TGTGCCTGGGGCCTAGCGAGGGAGCAGTACTTC. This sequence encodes CAWGLAREQYF.

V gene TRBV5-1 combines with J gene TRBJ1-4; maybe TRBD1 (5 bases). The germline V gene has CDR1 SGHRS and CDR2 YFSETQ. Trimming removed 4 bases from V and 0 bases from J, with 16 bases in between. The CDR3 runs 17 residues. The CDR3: CASSRQIRQSTNEKLFF. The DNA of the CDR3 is TGCGCCAGCAGCCGACAGATTCGACAGTCAACTAATGAAAAACTGTTTTTT.

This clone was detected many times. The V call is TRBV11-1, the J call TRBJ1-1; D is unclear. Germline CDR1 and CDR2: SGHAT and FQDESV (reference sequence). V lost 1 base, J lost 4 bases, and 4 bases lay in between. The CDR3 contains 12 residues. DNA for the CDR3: TGTGCCAGCAGCTTAGACAGCACTGAAGCTTTCTTT. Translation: CASSLDSTEAFF.

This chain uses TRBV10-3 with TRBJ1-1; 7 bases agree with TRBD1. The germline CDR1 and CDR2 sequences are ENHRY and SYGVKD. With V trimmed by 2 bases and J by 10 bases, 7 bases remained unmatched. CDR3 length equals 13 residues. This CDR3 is CAISEPQTGRAFF. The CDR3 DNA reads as TGTGCCATCAGTGAGCCCCAGACAGGGCGAGCTTTCTTT.

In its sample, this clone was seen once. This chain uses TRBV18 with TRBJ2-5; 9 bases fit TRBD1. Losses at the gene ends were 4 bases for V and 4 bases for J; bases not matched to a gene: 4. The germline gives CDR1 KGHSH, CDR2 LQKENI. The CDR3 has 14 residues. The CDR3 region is CASSRGTGRETQYF. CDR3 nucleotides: TGTGCCAGCTCACGTGGGACAGGGAGAGAGACCCAGTACTTC.

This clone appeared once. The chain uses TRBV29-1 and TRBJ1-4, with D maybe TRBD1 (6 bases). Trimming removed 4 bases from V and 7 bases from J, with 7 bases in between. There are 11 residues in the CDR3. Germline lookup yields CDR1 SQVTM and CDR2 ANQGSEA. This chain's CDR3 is CSVGQAEKLFF. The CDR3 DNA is TGCAGCGTTGGACAGGCTGAAAAACTGTTTTTT.

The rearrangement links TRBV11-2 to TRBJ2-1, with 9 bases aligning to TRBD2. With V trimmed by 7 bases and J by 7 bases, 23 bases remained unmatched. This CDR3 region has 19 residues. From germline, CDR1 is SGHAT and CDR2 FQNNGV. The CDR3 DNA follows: TGTGCCAGCACCCCCCCGGGGCAGGGGATTAGCGGGAGTAGGAATGAGCAGTTCTTC. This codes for CASTPPGQGISGSRNEQFF.